The 30 T cell receptor beta chains below were found in one sample sequenced in a study of blood T cell repertoires in COVID-19. Clones were read by immunoSEQ multiplex PCR, and TCRdb kept only the in-frame ones, dropping some. Here the sample spans approximately 97,000 clones, over 65% being singletons. Material for sequencing was peripheral blood. These receptors originate from a human donor in a cohort sampled during active COVID-19.

This CDR3 reads CASSFTGRDGYTF. The CDR3 DNA sequence: TGTGCCAGCAGTTTTACGGGAAGAGATGGCTACACCTTC. The chain employs TRBV12-3 or TRBV12-4 and TRBJ1-2; D is ambiguous. V was pared by 3 bases and J by 6 bases, with 11 bases between. The CDR3 length is 13 residues.

The chain combines TRBV2 with TRBJ2-3; the match to TRBD2 covers 11 bases. Trimming cost V 6 bases and J 6 bases; bases outside gene matches: 8. This CDR3 is built from 15 residues. Germline loops: CDR1 SNHLY, CDR2 FYNNEI. The DNA for the CDR3 is TGTGCCAGCAGCCCTCTAGCGGGGGGTGGGGATACGCAGTATTTT. It codes for CASSPLAGGGDTQYF.

This chain connects TRBV7-2 to TRBJ2-7, with 7 positions matching TRBD2. The CDR3 runs to 14 residues. CDR1 SGHTA and CDR2 FQGNSA come from the germline V gene. Trimming cost V 2 bases and J 3 bases; bases outside gene matches: 4. The CDR3 region has the DNA TGTGCCAGCAGCTTACAGAGCGGGGACTACGAGCAGTACTTC. Protein product: CASSLQSGDYEQYF.

This rearrangement joins TRBV6-1 to TRBJ1-4; D ambiguous. Germline CDR1 is MNHNS and CDR2 is SASEGT. Trimming left V 2 bases short and J 1 base short, with 8 bases between. This CDR3 is built from 15 residues. This CDR3 is CASSEREGTNEKLFF. The DNA for the CDR3 is TGTGCCAGCAGTGAAAGGGAGGGAACTAATGAAAAACTGTTTTTT.

V usage is TRBV4-1 and J usage is TRBJ2-3; 14 bases line up with TRBD2. From germline, CDR1 is MGHRA and CDR2 YSYEKL. Losses at the gene ends were 4 bases for V and 9 bases for J; bases not matched to a gene: 6. CDR3 length: 15 residues. The CDR3 DNA follows: TGCGCCAGCAGCCCCGGACTAGCGGGGGGTGGGACGCAGTATTTT. Amino acid sequence: CASSPGLAGGGTQYF.

V usage is TRBV14 and J usage is TRBJ1-1; 8 bases map to TRBD1. This CDR3 region has 14 residues. Germline CDR1 and CDR2: SGHDN and FVKESK. Trimming took 5 bases from V and 6 from J; bases not matched to a gene: 8. CDR3 nucleotides: TGTGCCAGCAGCGGACAGGGTGGCGTCGCTGAAGCTTTCTTT. Its protein is CASSGQGGVAEAFF.

This clone was seen more than once but under ten times. V gene TRBV5-8 combines with J gene TRBJ2-5; D uncertain. The V end lost 6 bases, the J end lost 3 bases, and 18 bases lay between the germline ends. Germline V lookup: CDR1 SGHTS, CDR2 YDEGEE. The length of the CDR3 is 15 residues. CDR3 residues: CASTFGVTRKETQYF. The DNA for the CDR3 is TGTGCCAGCACCTTTGGTGTGACAAGAAAAGAGACCCAGTACTTC.

The CDR3 reads CASSFITSGWYNEQFF. CDR3 nucleotide sequence: TGTGCCAGCAGTTTTATTACTAGCGGGTGGTACAATGAGCAGTTCTTC. The V gene is TRBV28, the J gene TRBJ2-1; 9 bases map to TRBD2. The CDR3 totals 16 residues. V shed 3 bases, J shed 4 bases, and the junction held 7 bases outside the gene matches. Germline V CDR1 and CDR2: MDHEN, SYDVKM.

This chain connects TRBV7-2 to TRBJ2-6; 11 bases fit TRBD1. Per germline, CDR1 SGHTA and CDR2 FQGNSA. This CDR3 is built from 17 residues. V shed 4 bases and J 0 bases; nucleotides not matched to a gene: 2. The CDR3 DNA sequence: TGTGCCAGCAGCTGGACAGGGGGCAACTCTGGGGCCAACGTCCTGACTTTC. Its protein product is CASSWTGGNSGANVLTF.

Concerning this clone: A junction end diverges from the germline sequence, so it may reflect a read error. The J gene is TRBJ1-4, the V gene TRBV27; no definite D call. Per germline, CDR1 MNHEY and CDR2 SMNVEV (reference sequence). There are 13 residues in the CDR3. The CDR3 region is CASSLYPRERRIF. DNA for the CDR3: TGTGCCAGCAGTTTATACCCTCGGGAGCGGCGAATTTTT.

For the CDR3, the DNA is TGTGCCAGCAGCCCCTCACTAGCGGGGGGGCACAATGAGCAGTTCTTC. Protein product: CASSPSLAGGHNEQFF. The V and J genes are TRBV4-2 and TRBJ2-1, with TRBD2 matching over 13 bases. Germline CDR1 reads LGHNA; CDR2 reads YNFKEQ. CDR3 size: 16 residues. J lost 5 bases, V lost 4 bases, and 5 bases had no gene match.

The CDR3 DNA reads as TGTGCCAGCAGTTTCCGGGACAGGGGGCGGCGGAACACTGAAGCTTTCTTT. It is translated as CASSFRDRGRRNTEAFF. The chain has TRBV28 and TRBJ1-1, with 12 bases identical to TRBD1. With 3 bases clipped from V and 1 base from J, the junction kept 6 bases outside the gene matches. The CDR3 has 17 residues. The germline gives CDR1 MDHEN, CDR2 SYDVKM.

This clone was seen just once. The chain has TRBV9 and TRBJ2-5; possibly TRBD2 for D (5 bases). This CDR3 has 13 amino acids. The V gene's germline CDR1 is SGDLS and CDR2 YYNGEE. V gave up 2 bases and J gave up 3 bases, with 8 bases separating them. CDR3 in DNA: TGTGCCAGCAGCGTGAGGGATGAAGAGACCCAGTACTTC. Translated: CASSVRDEETQYF.

This chain joins TRBV24-1 and TRBJ2-3; 12 nucleotides align to TRBD1. Germline V gives CDR1 KGHDR, CDR2 SFDVKD. The V segment lost 5 bases and the J segment 10 bases; nucleotides outside the gene matches: 6. CDR3 length: 14 amino acids. The CDR3 here is CATSGKRDRGPQYF. CDR3 bases: TGTGCCACCAGTGGAAAAAGGGACAGGGGGCCGCAGTATTTT.

V and J are TRBV5-6 and TRBJ2-3, with 8 bases aligning to TRBD1. Germline CDR1 SGHDT, CDR2 YYEEEE. V shed 2 bases and J 5 bases; nucleotides not matched to a gene: 7. The CDR3 spans 15 residues. The CDR3 spells CASSFYDRGVDTQYF. In nucleotides, the CDR3 is TGTGCCAGCAGCTTTTATGACAGGGGAGTAGATACGCAGTATTTT.

This chain joins TRBV12-3 or TRBV12-4 and TRBJ1-1; no definite D call. The CDR3 is made up of 13 amino acids. V lost 3 bases and J 10 bases, leaving 15 bases between the germline ends. CDR3 sequence (DNA): TGTGCCAGCAGTTTTAACCCTAGGAGTGGAGCTTTCTTT. Encoded protein: CASSFNPRSGAFF.

The chain carries TRBV3-1 (or the pseudogene TRBV3-2) and TRBJ2-5; 7 bases are a match to TRBD2. The CDR3 sequence is 16 residues long. The trim removed 3 bases at V and 2 bases at J, leaving 9 bases unmatched. Per the germline V gene, CDR1 is LGHDT and CDR2 is YNNKEL (reference sequence). The CDR3 protein is CASSHYPGLKQETQYF. In DNA form, the CDR3 reads TGTGCCAGCAGCCATTACCCGGGACTAAAACAAGAGACCCAGTACTTC.

The chain carries TRBV19 and TRBJ1-5; no definite D call. Trimming stripped 6 bases from V and 0 bases from J, with 15 bases between. The germline CDR1 and CDR2 sequences are LNHDA and SQIVND (reference sequence). The CDR3 runs 16 residues. In nucleotides, the CDR3 is TGTGCCAGTAGCCCTCCCGGGAGGTCTAGCAATCAGCCCCAGCATTTT. Its protein product is CASSPPGRSSNQPQHF.

This chain uses TRBV5-1 with TRBJ2-5; 12 positions match TRBD1. CDR1 SGHRS and CDR2 YFSETQ come from the germline V gene. CDR3 length: 15 amino acids. J was trimmed by 5 bases and V by 4 bases; bases with no gene match: 6. The CDR3 nucleotides read TGCGCCAGCAGCCATGGGACAGGGGGCAGGGAGACCCAGTACTTC. Its translation is CASSHGTGGRETQYF. The full variable domain, in which reference TRBV5-1 and TRBJ2-5 provide the parts outside the CDR3, is KAGVTQTPRYLIKTRGQQVTLSCSPISGHRSVSWYQQTPGQGLQFLFEYFSETQRNKGNFPGRFSGRQFSNSRSEMNVSTLELGDSALYLCASSHGTGGRETQYFGPGTRLLVL.

V and J are TRBV15 and TRBJ1-5; TRBD1 matches 8 bases. This CDR3 has 15 amino acids. Per the germline V gene, CDR1 is LNHNV and CDR2 is YYDKDF (reference sequence). V shed 4 bases, J shed 5 bases, and the junction held 7 bases outside the gene matches. CDR3 nucleotide sequence: TGTGCCACCAGCACACAGGACAGGGTCGATCAGCCCCAGCATTTT. Translating gives CATSTQDRVDQPQHF.

The chain employs TRBV3-1 (or the pseudogene TRBV3-2) and TRBJ2-5, with a weak D call TRBD2 (6 bases). The CDR3 sequence is 13 residues long. The germline V gene has CDR1 LGHDT and CDR2 YNNKEL (reference sequence). V lost 3 bases and J 7 bases, leaving 12 bases between the germline ends. CDR3: CASSQRDSSTQYF. The CDR3, as DNA: TGTGCCAGCAGCCAGCGGGACTCCTCGACCCAGTACTTC.

The chain combines TRBV2 with TRBJ1-4, with a possible D match to TRBD1 (6 bases). Germline loops: CDR1 SNHLY, CDR2 FYNNEI. The CDR3 contains 13 residues. The V gene lost 8 bases and the J gene lost 11 bases, with 18 bases spanning the gap. The CDR3 is CASGGGASGKLFF. The CDR3 nucleotides are TGTGCCAGCGGCGGGGGGGCTTCGGGGAAACTGTTTTTT. The variable domain in full, completed from reference TRBV2 and TRBJ1-4, reads EPEVTQTPSHQVTQMGQEVILRCVPISNHLYFYWYRQILGQKVEFLVSFYNNEISEKSEIFDDQFSVERPDGSNFTLKIRSTKLEDSAMYFCASGGGASGKLFFGSGTQLSVL.

This chain uses TRBV19 with TRBJ1-2; 9 positions match TRBD1. The CDR3 runs to 13 residues. CDR1 LNHDA and CDR2 SQIVND come from the germline V gene (reference sequence). V was pared by 4 bases and J by 5 bases, with 2 bases of the junction left unmatched. The chain's CDR3 is CASSRTGDYGYTF. CDR3 nucleotides: TGTGCCAGTAGTAGGACAGGGGATTATGGCTACACCTTC.

The V and J genes are TRBV4-1 and TRBJ2-1; 11 bases line up with TRBD2. The CDR3 sequence is 15 residues long. Germline lookup yields CDR1 MGHRA and CDR2 YSYEKL. V shed 1 base, J shed 8 bases, and the junction held 4 bases outside the gene matches. This CDR3 reads CASSQGSGGADEQFF. The CDR3 nucleotides read TGCGCCAGCAGCCAAGGTAGCGGGGGGGCCGATGAGCAGTTCTTC.

Worth noting for this clone: Other DNA sequences in the same sample also yield this CDR3. DNA of the CDR3: TGTGCCACCAGCAGTTCAGGGGCGGGCAATCAGCCCCAGCATTTT. Its translation is CATSSSGAGNQPQHF. The chain uses TRBV15 and TRBJ1-5; D perhaps matches TRBD1 (6 bases). The CDR3 is made up of 15 amino acids. V gave up 3 bases and J gave up 2 bases, with 11 bases separating them. Germline V lookup: CDR1 LNHNV, CDR2 YYDKDF (reference sequence).

The gene calls are TRBV28 and TRBJ2-6; TRBD1 agrees at 8 bases. The junction had 9 bases not matched to a gene; V was cut back by 6 bases and J by 2 bases. Germline loops: CDR1 MDHEN, CDR2 SYDVKM. The CDR3 loop spans 17 amino acids. CDR3 amino acids: CASSRTGLIAGANVLTF. CDR3 DNA: TGTGCCAGCAGCCGGACAGGGCTTATAGCTGGGGCCAACGTCCTGACTTTC.

This clone occurred once. The gene calls are TRBV5-1 and TRBJ1-3; a possible D gene is TRBD1 (5 bases). V shed 1 base and J shed 0 bases, with 11 bases lying between them. CDR3 length equals 16 residues. CDR1 and CDR2 from the germline V gene are SGHRS and YFSETQ. The CDR3 here is CASSLIPDISGNTIYF. The CDR3 DNA sequence: TGCGCCAGCAGCTTGATTCCGGACATCTCTGGAAACACCATATATTTT.

The chain recombines TRBV4-1 with TRBJ1-2, with D perhaps TRBD1 (5 bases). Trimming shortened V by 0 bases and J by 4 bases, and 18 bases separated the two germline ends. Germline values: CDR1 MGHRA, CDR2 YSYEKL. The CDR3 has 17 amino acids. The CDR3 nucleotides read TGCGCCAGCAGCCAAGATGTCAGGGCAGCCTCTAGCTATGGCTACACCTTC. Protein: CASSQDVRAASSYGYTF.

The rearrangement joins TRBV7-2 to TRBJ2-3, with 9 bases matching TRBD2. CDR1 is SGHTA, CDR2 FQGNSA, per germline. This CDR3 has 14 amino acids. Germline trimming cut 5 bases from V and 7 bases from J; bases unmatched to any gene: 7. The DNA for the CDR3 is TGTGCCAGCAGCCCGAGCGGGGGGCAAAATACGCAGTATTTT. As protein: CASSPSGGQNTQYF. Combining the CDR3 with reference TRBV7-2 and TRBJ2-3 gives the whole variable domain GAGVSQSPSNKVTEKGKDVELRCDPISGHTALYWYRQSLGQGLEFLIYFQGNSAPDKSGLPSDRFSAERTGGSVSTLTIQRTQQEDSAVYLCASSPSGGQNTQYFGPGTRLTVL.

For this clone: A read error may produce the germline difference seen at one junction end. The gene calls are TRBV6-6 and TRBJ2-1; D possibly corresponds to TRBD2 (6 bases). CDR3 length equals 15 residues. Germline V gene lookup returns CDR1 MNHNY and CDR2 SVGAGI (reference sequence). CDR3 loop: CASSYGGLATNELFF. The CDR3 nucleotides are TGTGCCAGCAGTTACGGAGGGTTAGCTACTAATGAGCTGTTCTTC.